The rows below give T cell receptor beta chains drawn from one sample of a study of T cell changes during pregnancy in multiple sclerosis. Repertoires were generated with immunoSEQ multiplex PCR, while TCRdb's copy carries only in-frame clones and drops some. The sample lists 57,000 or so clones, around 93% occurring once. The starting material was peripheral blood, obtained after pregnancy. The receptors stem from a female donor in good health, enrolled as a control in a pregnancy study. The CDR3 runs from the conserved cysteine through the conserved F or W.

j_gene: TRBJ1-3; v_gene: TRBV29-1; CDR3aa: CSVGVGQSSGNTIYF
j_gene: TRBJ2-1; v_gene: TRBV7-3; CDR3aa: CASSLRGTSGRDNEQFF
j_gene: TRBJ2-5; v_gene: TRBV7-2; CDR3aa: CASSLNAGGETQYF
j_gene: TRBJ2-5; v_gene: TRBV4-1; CDR3aa: CASSQDDPGTGGLETQYF
j_gene: TRBJ2-7; v_gene: TRBV7-2; CDR3aa: CASSLRQGRIYEQYF
j_gene: TRBJ1-1; v_gene: TRBV6-8; CDR3aa: CASSYVENGSMNTEAFF
j_gene: TRBJ2-2; v_gene: TRBV5-6; CDR3aa: CASSLVGGAVGELFF
j_gene: TRBJ1-6; v_gene: TRBV30; CDR3aa: CAWSGERTGISSPLHF
j_gene: TRBJ2-1; v_gene: TRBV11-2; CDR3aa: CASSLGWGGGAHEQFF
j_gene: TRBJ1-1; v_gene: TRBV10-3; CDR3aa: CAISESGGPEAFF
j_gene: TRBJ2-1; v_gene: TRBV5-1; CDR3aa: CASSLDRQLTYNEQFF
j_gene: TRBJ2-3; v_gene: TRBV5-1; CDR3aa: CASSLGGRPTDTQYF
j_gene: TRBJ1-2; v_gene: TRBV18; CDR3aa: CASSPKETGNYGYTF
j_gene: TRBJ2-5; v_gene: TRBV11-3; CDR3aa: CASSARLAGAEETQYF
j_gene: TRBJ2-2; v_gene: TRBV7-2; CDR3aa: CASSLQSGRGGTGELFF
j_gene: TRBJ2-1; v_gene: TRBV7-9; CDR3aa: CASSLDIYNEQFF
j_gene: TRBJ2-5; v_gene: TRBV5-1; CDR3aa: CASSVQGRETQYF
j_gene: TRBJ2-5; v_gene: TRBV14; CDR3aa: CASSLRDRGETQYF
j_gene: TRBJ2-3; v_gene: TRBV27; CDR3aa: CASSYRQAGRAGDTQYF
j_gene: TRBJ2-6; v_gene: TRBV5-4; CDR3aa: CASSSDNLSGANVLTF
j_gene: TRBJ2-7; v_gene: TRBV11-3; CDR3aa: CASSPLGGGRSEQYF
j_gene: TRBJ2-1; v_gene: TRBV19; CDR3aa: CASRSTSGRGNEQFF
j_gene: TRBJ2-5; v_gene: TRBV29-1; CDR3aa: CSVPGAGVGVGETQYF
j_gene: TRBJ2-1; v_gene: TRBV27; CDR3aa: CASSRIAGGPHEQFF
j_gene: TRBJ2-2; v_gene: TRBV14; CDR3aa: CASSWDRGNTGELFF
j_gene: TRBJ1-1; v_gene: TRBV5-1; CDR3aa: CASSRGEWGNTEAFF
j_gene: TRBJ2-1; v_gene: TRBV5-4; CDR3aa: CASSRTDNNEQFF
j_gene: TRBJ2-5; v_gene: TRBV7-9; CDR3aa: CASSLRSGGGLTETQYF
j_gene: TRBJ1-3; v_gene: TRBV6-5; CDR3aa: CASRFDSSGNTIYF
j_gene: TRBJ2-5; v_gene: TRBV10-3; CDR3aa: CAISESGQHSQETQYF
j_gene: TRBJ2-2; v_gene: TRBV10-3; CDR3aa: CAISDSGRLTGELFF
j_gene: TRBJ1-5; v_gene: TRBV30; CDR3aa: CAWSVTGGNQPQHF
j_gene: TRBJ2-5; v_gene: TRBV4-1; CDR3aa: CASSQDRKSDRGLRETQYF
j_gene: TRBJ2-7; v_gene: TRBV4-1; CDR3aa: CASSQDPTGNTYGQYF
j_gene: TRBJ1-1; v_gene: TRBV7-2; CDR3aa: CASSLGNSFEAFF